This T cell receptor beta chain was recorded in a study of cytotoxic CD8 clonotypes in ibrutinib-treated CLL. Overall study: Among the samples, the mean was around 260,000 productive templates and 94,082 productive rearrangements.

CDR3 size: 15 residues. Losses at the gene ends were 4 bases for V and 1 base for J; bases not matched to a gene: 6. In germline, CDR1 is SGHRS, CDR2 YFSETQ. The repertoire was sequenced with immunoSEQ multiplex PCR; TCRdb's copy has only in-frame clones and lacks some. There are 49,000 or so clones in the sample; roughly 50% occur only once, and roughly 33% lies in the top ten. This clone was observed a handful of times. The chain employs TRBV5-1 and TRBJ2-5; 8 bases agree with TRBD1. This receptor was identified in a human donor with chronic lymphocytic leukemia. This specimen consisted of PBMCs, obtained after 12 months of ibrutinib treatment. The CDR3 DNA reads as TGCGCCAGCAGCCGCCTCGGACAGGGCCAAGAGACCCAGTACTTC. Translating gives CASSRLGQGQETQYF.